The 14 T cell receptor beta chains presented below share a single source sample, sequenced in a study of blood T cell repertoires in COVID-19. Here immunoSEQ multiplex PCR was the method, and the copy in TCRdb shows in-frame clones only, minus some. The sample has some 400,000 clones, more than 85% seen once; the top ten hold under 3%. Sequencing was carried out using peripheral blood. These TCRs come from a human donor in a cohort sampled during active COVID-19.

This clone was seen a handful of times. The J gene is TRBJ1-4, the V gene TRBV30; weak D call: TRBD1 (5 bases). Germline CDR1 reads GTSNPN; CDR2 reads SVGIG (reference sequence). There are 13 residues in the CDR3. V was shortened by 4 bases and J by 4 bases, with 10 bases between the two germline ends. In nucleotides, the CDR3 is TGTGCCTGGACCGACAGTTATAATGAAAAACTGTTTTTT. Translated, it gives CAWTDSYNEKLFF.

The rearrangement links TRBV19 to TRBJ1-6; D is uncertain. CDR1 LNHDA and CDR2 SQIVND come from the germline V gene (reference sequence). This CDR3 spans 14 amino acids. Trimming removed 4 bases from V and 7 bases from J, with 11 bases in between. The CDR3 DNA follows: TGTGCCAGTAGTACCGTTGACAAGAATTCACCCCTCCACTTT. Its translation is CASSTVDKNSPLHF.

The gene calls are TRBV12-2 and TRBJ2-5; no check of the table's D call, TRBD2, against the DNA was made. TRBV12-2 is a pseudogene locus. The CDR3 length is 22 residues. In nucleotides, the CDR3 is TGTGCAAGTCGCCCCACCACGCTCTGGTGGACTAGCCTTAGTAGTACAGAAGAGACCCAGTACTTC. It encodes CASRPTTLWWTSLSSTEETQYF.

The chain joins TRBV6-2 or TRBV6-3 to TRBJ2-3; TRBD1 matches at 9 bases. J was trimmed by 7 bases and V by 4 bases; bases with no gene match: 9. Per germline, CDR1 MNHEY and CDR2 SVGEGT. This CDR3 spans 15 amino acids. The CDR3 loop is CASSSGGTGINTQYF. CDR3 nucleotide sequence: TGTGCCAGCAGTTCCGGCGGGACAGGGATCAATACGCAGTATTTT.

About this clone: This may stem from a read error, because a much larger clone lies one nucleotide away. The sample holds other DNA sequences that translate to the same CDR3. V gene TRBV5-1 combines with J gene TRBJ1-1; tentative D call: TRBD1 (6 bases). The CDR3 loop spans 13 amino acids. Germline CDR1 reads SGHRS; CDR2 reads YFSETQ. Deletions cut 3 bases from V and 1 base from J, with 7 bases between. CDR3 region: CASSWGQNTEAFF. The CDR3 DNA reads TGCGCCAGCAGCTGGGGACAGAACACTGAAGCTTTCTTT.

The DNA for the CDR3 is TGTGCCAGCAGTTACTCGATTTTGACAGGGGGCGAAGTGCAGTACTTC. Protein sequence: CASSYSILTGGEVQYF. The genes are TRBV6-5 and TRBJ2-7; 10 nucleotides line up with TRBD1. The CDR3 extends over 16 amino acids. Looked up from germline, CDR1 is MNHEY and CDR2 is SVGAGI. Trimming at V came to 0 bases and at J to 9 bases, leaving 11 bases not matched to a gene.

J is TRBJ1-1 and V is TRBV6-5; D gene unclear. The CDR3 runs 14 residues. With 2 bases removed from V and 1 base from J, the gap between germline ends came to 8 bases. Germline CDR1 MNHEY, CDR2 SVGAGI. CDR3 bases: TGTGCCAGCAGTTACGCACAGCAGAACACTGAAGCTTTCTTT. It codes for CASSYAQQNTEAFF.

The chain joins TRBV28 to TRBJ2-1; a weak D match, TRBD2 (5 bases). The V gene's germline CDR1 is MDHEN and CDR2 SYDVKM. Between the trimmed V and J ends, which lost 5 bases and 1 base, there was a span of 12 bases. The CDR3 totals 15 residues. This CDR3 reads CASSPRDHSYNEQFF. DNA for the CDR3: TGTGCCAGCAGTCCGAGGGATCATTCCTACAATGAGCAGTTCTTC. Supplemented by reference TRBV28 and TRBJ2-1, the full variable domain reads DVKVTQSSRYLVKRTGEKVFLECVQDMDHENMFWYRQDPGLGLRLIYFSYDVKMKEKGDIPEGYSVSREKKERFSLILESASTNQTSMYLCASSPRDHSYNEQFFGPGTRLTVL.

This chain connects TRBV3-1 (or the pseudogene TRBV3-2) to TRBJ2-2; D may be TRBD2 (6 bases). Trimming took off 0 bases at V and 5 bases at J, with 13 bases between the two ends. The CDR3 runs 16 residues. Germline V CDR1 and CDR2: LGHDT, YNNKEL (reference sequence). The CDR3 is CASSQDRSGGTGELFF. Written as DNA, the CDR3 is TGTGCCAGCAGCCAAGATAGGTCAGGAGGGACCGGGGAGCTGTTTTTT.

The rearrangement uses TRBV28 and TRBJ1-2; D is ambiguous. The CDR3 length is 12 residues. V was shortened by 0 bases and J by 5 bases, with 4 bases between the two germline ends. Germline V gives CDR1 MDHEN, CDR2 SYDVKM. This CDR3 reads CASSLWSYGYTF. The CDR3 bases are TGTGCCAGCAGTTTATGGTCGTATGGCTACACCTTC.

This sequence joins TRBV2 and TRBJ2-1; 8 bases fit TRBD1. With V trimmed by 5 bases and J by 2 bases, 8 bases remained unmatched. This CDR3 has 16 amino acids. CDR1 and CDR2 from the germline V gene are SNHLY and FYNNEI. The CDR3 reads CASSPWTGIAYNEQFF. The CDR3 DNA follows: TGTGCCAGCAGTCCGTGGACAGGGATTGCCTACAATGAGCAGTTCTTC.

This clone was seen more than once but under ten times. The genes are TRBV30 and TRBJ2-2, with TRBD2 as a possible D gene (7 bases). V was cut by 1 base and J by 3 bases, with 12 bases left in between. Germline loops: CDR1 GTSNPN, CDR2 SVGIG (reference sequence). This CDR3 comprises 15 residues. The CDR3 DNA follows: TGTGCCTGGAGTGCCGTAGGGGGGGACACCGGGGAGCTGTTTTTT. It specifies CAWSAVGGDTGELFF.

The chain joins TRBV28 to TRBJ2-3; 11 bases match TRBD2. The V segment lost 6 bases and the J segment 0 bases; nucleotides outside the gene matches: 11. The length of the CDR3 is 18 residues. Germline V CDR1 and CDR2: MDHEN, SYDVKM. CDR3 residues: CASSPPGTSGYSTDTQYF. The DNA of the CDR3 is TGTGCCAGCAGCCCCCCTGGGACTAGCGGTTATAGCACAGATACGCAGTATTTT.

The chain couples TRBV12-3 or TRBV12-4 to TRBJ1-1, with D possibly TRBD1 on 5 matching bases. Trimming cost V 7 bases and J 8 bases, with 14 bases left between them. The CDR3 contains 12 residues. CDR3 sequence: CASTLWGAEAFF. The CDR3 nucleotides read TGTGCCAGCACCCTATGGGGCGCCGAAGCTTTCTTT.